What follows describes a single TCR beta chain. Its antigen is not known. The authors split each subset's genomic DNA evenly across several immunoSEQ plates. Data came from immunoSEQ multiplex PCR; TCRdb stores just in-frame clones and leaves some out. The table shows approximately 640,000 clones, with 90% occurring only once. This sample stems from a study of shared clonotypes between healthy human individuals. Study-level results: Naive subsets usually exceeded memory subsets in estimated richness.

The germline gives CDR1 MDHEN, CDR2 SYDVKM. V lost 5 bases, J lost 0 bases, and 11 bases lay in between. The CDR3 is 14 amino acids. The sample comprised memory CD8+ T cells from PBMCs. The subset is: CD45RO+ cells pooled with CCR7-negative TemRA cells. This sequence originates from a man in his late teens or twenties in good health. Some clones in this sample may be carry-over from other donors' samples. The V gene is TRBV28, the J gene TRBJ2-7; no clear D. CDR3 sequence: CASSPGWVSYEQYF. The CDR3 DNA reads TGTGCCAGCAGTCCTGGATGGGTCTCCTACGAGCAGTACTTC.